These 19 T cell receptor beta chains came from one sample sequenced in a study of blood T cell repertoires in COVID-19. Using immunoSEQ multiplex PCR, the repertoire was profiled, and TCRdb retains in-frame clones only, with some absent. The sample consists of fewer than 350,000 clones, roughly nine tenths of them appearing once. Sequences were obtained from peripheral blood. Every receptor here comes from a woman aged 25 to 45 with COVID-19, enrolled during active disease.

The DNA of the CDR3 is TGTGCCATCAGTACAGCTGGGGAGGAAAAAAAACTGTTTTTT. As protein: CAISTAGEEKKLFF. The V call is TRBV10-3, the J call TRBJ1-4, with D uncertain. The V end was cut by 5 bases, the J end by 9 bases, with 16 bases between. Germline values: CDR1 ENHRY, CDR2 SYGVKD. This CDR3 region has 14 residues.

In DNA form, the CDR3 reads TGTGCCAGCAGTCCCGCGGGACCCAAAAACATTCAGTACTTC. This translates into CASSPAGPKNIQYF. The chain carries TRBV27 and TRBJ2-4; the D gene is possibly TRBD2 (6 bases). V was pared by 5 bases and J by 2 bases, with 10 bases between. The CDR3 is made up of 14 amino acids. CDR1 is MNHEY, CDR2 SMNVEV, per germline (reference sequence).

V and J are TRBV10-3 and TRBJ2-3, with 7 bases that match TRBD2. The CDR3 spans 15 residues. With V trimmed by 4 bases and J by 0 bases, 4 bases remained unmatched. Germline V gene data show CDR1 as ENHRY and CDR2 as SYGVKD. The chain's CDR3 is CAISVDSGSTDTQYF. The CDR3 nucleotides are TGTGCCATCAGTGTCGATAGCGGGAGCACAGATACGCAGTATTTT.

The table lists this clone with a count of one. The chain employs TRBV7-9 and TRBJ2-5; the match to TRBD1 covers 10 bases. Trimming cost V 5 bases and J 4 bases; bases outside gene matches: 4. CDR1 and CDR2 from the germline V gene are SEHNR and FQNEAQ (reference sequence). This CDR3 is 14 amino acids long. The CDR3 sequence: CASSETGGIETQYF. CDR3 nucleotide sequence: TGTGCCAGCAGCGAGACAGGGGGCATAGAGACCCAGTACTTC.

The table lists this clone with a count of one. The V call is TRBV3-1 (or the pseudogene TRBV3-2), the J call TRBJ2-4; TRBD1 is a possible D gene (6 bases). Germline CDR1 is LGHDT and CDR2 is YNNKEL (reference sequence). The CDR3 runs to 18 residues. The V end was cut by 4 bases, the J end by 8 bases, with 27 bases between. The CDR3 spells CASSLLTLRDNNMHIQYF. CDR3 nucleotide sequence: TGTGCCAGCAGCCTCCTAACCCTACGGGACAACAATATGCACATTCAGTACTTC.

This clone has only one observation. CDR3 DNA sequence: TGTGCCAGCGCGGGAAACAGACACTACGAGCAGTACTTC. Translating gives CASAGNRHYEQYF. This chain uses TRBV7-9 with TRBJ2-7; TRBD2 might be the D (6 bases). Germline loops: CDR1 SEHNR, CDR2 FQNEAQ (reference sequence). V was pared by 8 bases and J by 3 bases, with 14 bases between. The CDR3 extends over 13 amino acids.

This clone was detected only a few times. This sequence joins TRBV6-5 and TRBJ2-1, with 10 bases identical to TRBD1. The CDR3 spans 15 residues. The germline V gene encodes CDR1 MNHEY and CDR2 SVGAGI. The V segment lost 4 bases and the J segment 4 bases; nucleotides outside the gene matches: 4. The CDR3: CASSFGTGEYNEQFF. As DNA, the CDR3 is TGTGCCAGCAGTTTTGGGACAGGGGAGTACAATGAGCAGTTCTTC.

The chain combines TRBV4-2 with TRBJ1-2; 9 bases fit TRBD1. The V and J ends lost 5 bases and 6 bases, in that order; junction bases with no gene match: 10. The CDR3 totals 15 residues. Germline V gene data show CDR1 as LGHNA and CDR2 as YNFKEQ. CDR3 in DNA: TGTGCCAGCAGCTCAGGGGGGGGGACAGGGAATGGCTACACCTTC. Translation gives CASSSGGGTGNGYTF.

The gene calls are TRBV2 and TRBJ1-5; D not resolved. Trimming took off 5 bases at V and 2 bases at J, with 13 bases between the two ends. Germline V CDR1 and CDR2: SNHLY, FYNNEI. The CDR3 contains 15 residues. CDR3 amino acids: CASSFAEDGNQPQHF. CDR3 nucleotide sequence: TGTGCCAGCAGTTTTGCGGAAGACGGCAATCAGCCCCAGCATTTT.

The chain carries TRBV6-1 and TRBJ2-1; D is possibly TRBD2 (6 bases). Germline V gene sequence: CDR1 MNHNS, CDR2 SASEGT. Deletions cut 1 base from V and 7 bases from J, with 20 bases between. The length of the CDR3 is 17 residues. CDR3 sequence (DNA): TGTGCCAGCAGTGAAGGGCGGGGAGCCGCTTTTCGTAATGAGCAGTTCTTC. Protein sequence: CASSEGRGAAFRNEQFF.

The CDR3 DNA sequence: TGTGCCAGCAGCCAACTGGGGCCCTCCTCCTACAATGAGCAGTTCTTC. This sequence encodes CASSQLGPSSYNEQFF. The chain employs TRBV3-1 (or the pseudogene TRBV3-2) and TRBJ2-1; D perhaps matches TRBD1 (5 bases). Per the germline V gene, CDR1 is LGHDT and CDR2 is YNNKEL (reference sequence). The CDR3 runs to 16 residues. Trimming left V 2 bases short and J 0 bases short, with 11 bases between.

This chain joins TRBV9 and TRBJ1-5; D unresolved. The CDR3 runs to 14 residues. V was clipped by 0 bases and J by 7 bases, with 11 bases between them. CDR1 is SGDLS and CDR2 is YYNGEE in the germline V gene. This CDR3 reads CASSVGWSRQPQHF. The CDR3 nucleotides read TGTGCCAGCAGCGTAGGTTGGAGTAGGCAGCCCCAGCATTTT.

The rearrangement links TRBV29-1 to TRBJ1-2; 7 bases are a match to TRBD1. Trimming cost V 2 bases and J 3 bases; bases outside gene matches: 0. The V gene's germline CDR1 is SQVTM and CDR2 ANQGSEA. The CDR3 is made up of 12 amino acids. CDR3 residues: CSVEQGDYGYTF. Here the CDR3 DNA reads TGCAGCGTTGAACAGGGGGACTATGGCTACACCTTC.

The CDR3 region has the DNA TGTGCCAGCAGTCCGGGGGACACTGAAGCTTTCTTT. Protein sequence: CASSPGDTEAFF. The chain has TRBV2 and TRBJ1-1; D is perhaps TRBD1 (5 bases). Trimming shortened V by 5 bases and J by 3 bases, and 7 bases separated the two germline ends. The germline CDR1 and CDR2 sequences are SNHLY and FYNNEI. The CDR3 totals 12 residues.

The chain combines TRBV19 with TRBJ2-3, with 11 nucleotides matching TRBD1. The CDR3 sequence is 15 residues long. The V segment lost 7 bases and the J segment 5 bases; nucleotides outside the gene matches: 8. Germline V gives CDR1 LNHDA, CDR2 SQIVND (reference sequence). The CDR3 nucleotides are TGTGCCAGTACCGTGGACAGGGGGCGAGTAGATACGCAGTATTTT. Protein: CASTVDRGRVDTQYF.

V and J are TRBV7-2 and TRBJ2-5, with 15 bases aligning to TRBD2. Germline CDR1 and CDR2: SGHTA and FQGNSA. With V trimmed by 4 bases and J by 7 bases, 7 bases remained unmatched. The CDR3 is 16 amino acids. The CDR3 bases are TGTGCCAGCAGCTCGGGACTAGCGGGGGGCGCGGTGACCCAGTACTTC. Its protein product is CASSSGLAGGAVTQYF.

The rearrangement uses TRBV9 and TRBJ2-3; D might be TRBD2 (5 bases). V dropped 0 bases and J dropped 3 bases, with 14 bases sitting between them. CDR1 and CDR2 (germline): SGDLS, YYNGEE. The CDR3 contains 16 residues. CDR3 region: CASSVGRIAITDTQYF. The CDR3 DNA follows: TGTGCCAGCAGCGTAGGCAGGATAGCGATAACAGATACGCAGTATTTT.

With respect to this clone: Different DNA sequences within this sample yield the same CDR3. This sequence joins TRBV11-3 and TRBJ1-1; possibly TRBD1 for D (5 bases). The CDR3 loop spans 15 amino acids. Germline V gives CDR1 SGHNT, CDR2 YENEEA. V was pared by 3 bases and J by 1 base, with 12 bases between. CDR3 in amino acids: CASSLGGTENTEAFF. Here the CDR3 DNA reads TGTGCCAGCAGCTTGGGCGGGACGGAGAACACTGAAGCTTTCTTT.

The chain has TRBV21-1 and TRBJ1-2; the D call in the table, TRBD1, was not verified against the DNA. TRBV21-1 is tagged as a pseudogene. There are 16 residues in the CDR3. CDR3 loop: CASTRDRGQIGYGYTF. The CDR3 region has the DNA TGTGCCAGCACCCGGGACAGGGGGCAGATTGGCTATGGCTACACCTTC.